The 15 T cell receptor beta chains listed next were all sequenced from one sample in a study of T cells after yellow fever vaccination. TCRdb reprocessed the 5' RACE reads via MiXCR and lists one record per CDR3 protein. Here the sample spans just under 600,000 distinct CDR3 sequences, less than 15% being singletons. This sample comprised PBMCs, obtained on the day of the yellow fever booster vaccination. The receptors derive from a man aged 25-45 years who received the YFV17D yellow fever vaccine.

This clonotype was recorded a few times. At one end the junction does not follow the germline gene, possibly because of a read error. The chain uses TRBV20-1 and TRBJ2-3; 7 bases are shared with TRBD2. The CDR3 loop spans 15 amino acids. Germline lookup yields CDR1 DFQATT and CDR2 SNEGSKA (reference sequence). The CDR3 is CSANPQAGSRDTQYF. The CDR3 coding sequence is TGCAGTGCTAACCCCCAAGCGGGAAGCAGAGATACGCAGTATTTT.

This sequence joins TRBV12-3 or TRBV12-4 and TRBJ1-2; no clear D gene. This CDR3 is 11 amino acids long. V was trimmed by 5 bases and J by 4 bases, leaving 5 bases between them. The CDR3 bases are TGTGCCAGCAGTCGTGCCTATGGCTACACCTTC. Encoded protein: CASSRAYGYTF.

This clonotype was observed a few times. This rearrangement joins TRBV20-1 to TRBJ2-3; possible D gene TRBD2, 5 bases. V gave up 3 bases and J gave up 4 bases, with 14 bases separating them. This CDR3 has 14 amino acids. Germline values: CDR1 DFQATT, CDR2 SNEGSKA (reference sequence). CDR3 amino acids: CSASALRRSDTQYF. CDR3 coding DNA: TGCAGTGCTAGTGCCCTTCGGAGGTCAGATACGCAGTATTTT.

This clonotype has a handful of counts. Sequence at one end of the junction differs from germline and may be a read error. The gene calls are TRBV7-7 and TRBJ2-7; D is unclear. The CDR3 loop spans 13 amino acids. The germline V gene encodes CDR1 SSHAT and CDR2 FNYEAQ (reference sequence). CDR3 sequence: CASSPSPTYEQYF. Here the CDR3 DNA reads TGTGCTAGCAGCCCGAGTCCCACCTACGAGCAGTACTTC.

The genes are TRBV29-1 and TRBJ2-6, with 10 bases lining up with TRBD1. The germline V gene has CDR1 SQVTM and CDR2 ANQGSEA. J lost 4 bases, V lost 5 bases, and 8 bases had no gene match. This CDR3 has 16 residues. As DNA, the CDR3 is TGCAGCGTTTCGACCGGGACAGGGGCGGGGGCCAACGTCCTGACTTTC. This translates into CSVSTGTGAGANVLTF.

This clonotype has more than one count but fewer than ten. The V gene is TRBV2, the J gene TRBJ2-4, with 9 bases identical to TRBD2. The CDR3 length is 16 residues. The V gene end was trimmed by 5 bases and the J gene end by 6 bases; junction bases not matched to a gene: 11. In germline, CDR1 is SNHLY, CDR2 FYNNEI. The CDR3 coding sequence is TGTGCCAGCAGTACCGGGACTAGCACCCAGAGAAACATTCAGTACTTC. Amino acids: CASSTGTSTQRNIQYF.

The genes are TRBV9 and TRBJ2-3; D is possibly TRBD2 (5 bases). The CDR3 spans 14 residues. CDR1 SGDLS and CDR2 YYNGEE come from the germline V gene. The V end was cut by 2 bases, the J end by 0 bases, with 7 bases between. CDR3 sequence: CASSVTGSTDTQYF. Written as DNA, the CDR3 is TGTGCCAGCAGCGTTACGGGGAGCACAGATACGCAGTATTTT.

V gene TRBV5-1 combines with J gene TRBJ2-2; D may be TRBD1 (5 bases). This CDR3 comprises 18 residues. V lost 3 bases and J lost 0, with 18 bases in between. CDR1 is SGHRS, CDR2 YFSETQ, per germline. The CDR3 region has the DNA TGCGCCAGCAGCTCTTGGACAAAAACCCCGCCGAACACCGGGGAGCTGTTTTTT. Its protein is CASSSWTKTPPNTGELFF.

V and J are TRBV24-1 and TRBJ2-1, with D unresolved. V was shortened by 3 bases and J by 5 bases, with 7 bases between the two germline ends. From germline, CDR1 is KGHDR and CDR2 SFDVKD. The CDR3 is 13 amino acids. CDR3 in amino acids: CATSDAGDNEQFF. CDR3 nucleotides: TGTGCCACCAGTGATGCCGGAGACAATGAGCAGTTCTTC.

In its sample, this clonotype was seen a few times. The rearrangement uses TRBV25-1 and TRBJ2-1; possible D gene TRBD2, 5 bases. With 1 base removed from V and 12 bases from J, the gap between germline ends came to 13 bases. Germline CDR1 MGHDK, CDR2 SYGVNS. CDR3 length: 13 amino acids. The CDR3 nucleotides are TGTGCCAGCAGTGAATTTGACTACTCGGGGCAGTTCTTC. Protein sequence: CASSEFDYSGQFF.

This clonotype was seen only a few times. The genes are TRBV9 and TRBJ2-2, with 9 bases lining up with TRBD2. V lost 0 bases to trimming and J lost 6 bases; unmatched junction nucleotides: 3. Germline V lookup: CDR1 SGDLS, CDR2 YYNGEE. CDR3 length: 15 amino acids. The DNA of the CDR3 is TGTGCCAGCAGCGTAGGTAGCGGGAGAGCCGGGGAGCTGTTTTTT. Translation: CASSVGSGRAGELFF.

This clonotype has a handful of counts. In DNA form, the CDR3 reads TGTGCCAGCAGTTTAAGGGCTAGCGGGATATACGAGCAGTACTTC. It translates to CASSLRASGIYEQYF. The chain combines TRBV27 with TRBJ2-7, with 9 bases identical to TRBD2. The CDR3 has 15 residues. V lost 2 bases and J lost 4; bases outside the gene matches: 6. CDR1 and CDR2 (germline): MNHEY, SMNVEV (reference sequence).

This clonotype has a handful of counts. J is TRBJ2-7 and V is TRBV5-5; D is tentatively TRBD1 or TRBD2 (5 bases each). Per germline, CDR1 SGHKS and CDR2 YYEKEE (reference sequence). The CDR3 is made up of 13 amino acids. V gave up 7 bases and J gave up 0 bases, with 11 bases separating them. The chain's CDR3 is CASEGISSYEQYF. In DNA form, the CDR3 reads TGTGCCAGCGAGGGGATTAGCTCCTACGAGCAGTACTTC.

The chain links TRBV2 to TRBJ2-2; D call uncertain. The CDR3 sequence is 12 residues long. CDR1 is SNHLY, CDR2 FYNNEI, per germline. V lost 4 bases to trimming and J lost 7 bases, with 7 bases between them. The CDR3 loop reads CASSGYDGELFF. CDR3 nucleotide sequence: TGTGCCAGCAGTGGGTATGACGGGGAGCTGTTTTTT.

This clonotype was recorded a few times. The V gene is TRBV7-2, the J gene TRBJ2-1; D is undetermined. The V and J ends lost 5 bases and 5 bases respectively, with 16 bases between them. The length of the CDR3 is 15 residues. Germline V gene sequence: CDR1 SGHTA, CDR2 FQGNSA. CDR3 DNA: TGTGCCAGCAGCCGAATGTGGACCGGTAACAATGAGCAGTTCTTC. This encodes CASSRMWTGNNEQFF.